One sample yielded the 24 T cell receptor beta chains listed below, sequenced in a study of blood T cell repertoires in COVID-19. Repertoires were generated with immunoSEQ multiplex PCR, while TCRdb's copy carries only in-frame clones and drops some. The repertoire holds 350,000 to 450,000 clones, with around 90% as singletons. The source material was peripheral blood. Receptors were obtained from a man aged 35-49 years with acute or convalescent COVID-19.

The chain is built from TRBV12-3 or TRBV12-4 and TRBJ1-5, with TRBD1 as a possible D gene (6 bases). This CDR3 contains 13 residues. The V and J ends lost 9 bases and 9 bases respectively, with 18 bases between them. CDR3 nucleotides: TGTGCCAGTGGGGGGGGCCTCTCTTTGCCCCAGCATTTT. Translation gives CASGGGLSLPQHF.

The table lists this clone with a few counts. V is TRBV2 and J is TRBJ1-3; TRBD1 agrees at 8 bases. CDR3 length equals 14 residues. Trimming at V came to 6 bases and at J to 4 bases, leaving 5 bases not matched to a gene. Germline-derived CDR1 and CDR2 are SNHLY and FYNNEI. CDR3 in DNA: TGTGCCAGCAGCGGGACAGGCCTAGGAAACACCATATATTTT. Translating gives CASSGTGLGNTIYF. Full variable domain (missing parts from reference TRBV2 and TRBJ1-3): EPEVTQTPSHQVTQMGQEVILRCVPISNHLYFYWYRQILGQKVEFLVSFYNNEISEKSEIFDDQFSVERPDGSNFTLKIRSTKLEDSAMYFCASSGTGLGNTIYFGEGSWLTVV.

The chain has TRBV30 and TRBJ1-5; D call uncertain. CDR1 and CDR2 (germline): GTSNPN, SVGIG (reference sequence). With 1 base removed from V and 6 bases from J, the gap between germline ends came to 10 bases. This CDR3 spans 13 amino acids. CDR3 sequence (DNA): TGTGCCTGGAGTGCCGAGGGAGGTCAGCCCCAGCATTTT. It codes for CAWSAEGGQPQHF.

Concerning this clone: Germline is not matched at one junction end, which may reflect a read error. This rearrangement joins TRBV10-3 to TRBJ2-6; D is undetermined. CDR3 length: 14 residues. Germline values: CDR1 ENHRY, CDR2 SYGVKD. The CDR3 DNA reads TGTGCCACCCGGGTCTTGTCTGAGGCCAACGTCCTGACTTTC. This translates into CATRVLSEANVLTF.

This clone was seen once. This chain links TRBV4-1 with TRBJ2-1, with 10 bases aligning to TRBD2. J gave up 7 bases and V 0 bases, and 3 bases lay outside the gene matches. There are 15 residues in the CDR3. Per germline, CDR1 MGHRA and CDR2 YSYEKL. The CDR3 DNA follows: TGCGCCAGCAGCCAAGAGACTAGCGGGCGGAATGAGCAGTTCTTC. Its translation is CASSQETSGRNEQFF.

The chain joins TRBV29-1 to TRBJ1-5, with 7 bases lining up with TRBD1. The V segment lost 4 bases and the J segment 6 bases; nucleotides outside the gene matches: 6. This CDR3 comprises 13 residues. Looked up from germline, CDR1 is SQVTM and CDR2 is ANQGSEA. CDR3 in DNA: TGCAGCGTTGTTACAGGGGATGGTCAGCCCCAGCATTTT. This translates into CSVVTGDGQPQHF.

This clone was found a few times. The chain uses TRBV7-2 and TRBJ2-7; D is unresolved. This CDR3 has 14 amino acids. Per the germline V gene, CDR1 is SGHTA and CDR2 is FQGNSA. V lost 1 base and J 2 bases, leaving 9 bases between the germline ends. In nucleotides, the CDR3 is TGTGCCAGCAGCTTAGGCACGAGCGCCTACGAGCAGTACTTC. It yields the protein CASSLGTSAYEQYF.

V usage is TRBV20-1 and J usage is TRBJ1-1, with a tentative D call TRBD1 (6 bases). The CDR3 has 11 residues. V was cut by 6 bases and J by 4 bases, with 9 bases left in between. Germline CDR1 DFQATT, CDR2 SNEGSKA (reference sequence). The CDR3 loop reads CSATGSTEAFF. CDR3 nucleotides: TGCAGTGCCACAGGGTCCACTGAAGCTTTCTTT.

The chain combines TRBV27 with TRBJ2-7; D not certain. This CDR3 contains 15 residues. V dropped 5 bases and J dropped 0 bases, with 14 bases sitting between them. In germline, CDR1 is MNHEY, CDR2 SMNVEV (reference sequence). Here the CDR3 DNA reads TGTGCCAGCAGTCAATCCCCCACTACCTCCTACGAGCAGTACTTC. This gives the protein CASSQSPTTSYEQYF.

CDR3 bases: TGTGCCAGCAGTTGGTCGACAGGCACCTACGAGCAGTACTTC. The encoded protein is CASSWSTGTYEQYF. The chain employs TRBV6-6 and TRBJ2-7, with a tentative D call TRBD1 (6 bases). From germline, CDR1 is MNHNY and CDR2 SVGAGI (reference sequence). This CDR3 comprises 14 residues. Trimming cost V 4 bases and J 2 bases, with 12 bases left between them.

V usage is TRBV5-8 and J usage is TRBJ1-1; possible D gene TRBD1, 6 bases. Germline lookup yields CDR1 SGHTS and CDR2 YDEGEE. The CDR3 runs 13 residues. With 3 bases removed from V and 7 bases from J, the gap between germline ends came to 13 bases. The CDR3 DNA reads as TGTGCCAGCAGCTATCCTTCAGGGGTTGAAGCTTTCTTT. This codes for CASSYPSGVEAFF. Variable domain in full (rest from reference TRBV5-8 and TRBJ1-1): EAGVTQSPTHLIKTRGQQATLRCSPISGHTSVYWYQQALGLGLQFLLWYDEGEERNRGNFPPRFSGRQFPNYSSELNVNALELEDSALYLCASSYPSGVEAFFGQGTRLTVV.

A few counts support this clone. The genes are TRBV7-2 and TRBJ1-6; 7 bases are a match to TRBD1. CDR1 is SGHTA and CDR2 is FQGNSA in the germline V gene. Trimming removed 2 bases from V and 0 bases from J; junction bases left unmatched: 1. The CDR3 covers 16 residues. The CDR3 DNA reads TGTGCCAGCAGCTTATGGACAGGCTCCTATAATTCACCCCTCCACTTT. Protein sequence: CASSLWTGSYNSPLHF.

The chain joins TRBV21-1 to TRBJ1-2; the tabulated D call, TRBD1, remains unverified against the DNA. TRBV21-1 counts as a pseudogene. The CDR3 spans 17 residues. The CDR3: CASSKSQNLWGHYGYTF. The CDR3 region has the DNA TGTGCCAGCAGCAAATCCCAAAACCTTTGGGGGCACTATGGCTACACCTTC.

The rearrangement links TRBV30 to TRBJ1-2; TRBD1 might be the D (5 bases). The CDR3 spans 13 residues. V lost 0 bases to trimming and J lost 4 bases, with 9 bases between them. The V gene's germline CDR1 is GTSNPN and CDR2 SVGIG (reference sequence). The CDR3 sequence: CAWSVLGLYGYTF. The CDR3 nucleotides read TGTGCCTGGAGTGTATTGGGACTCTATGGCTACACCTTC.

V is TRBV5-4 and J is TRBJ2-6, with TRBD2 identical over 7 bases. Germline V gene lookup returns CDR1 SGHNT and CDR2 YYREEE (reference sequence). The CDR3 sequence is 14 residues long. The CDR3 region is CAQWGGSGANVLTF. CDR3 nucleotide sequence: TGTGCTCAATGGGGGGGCTCTGGGGCCAACGTCCTGACTTTC.

The genes are TRBV19 and TRBJ2-3, with D uncertain. Germline CDR1 reads LNHDA; CDR2 reads SQIVND (reference sequence). V was clipped by 6 bases and J by 1 base, with 14 bases between them. The CDR3 sequence is 15 residues long. DNA of the CDR3: TGTGCCAGTAGGTCAGAGTCTAGGCGCACAGATACGCAGTATTTT. This gives the protein CASRSESRRTDTQYF.

The chain employs TRBV3-1 (or the pseudogene TRBV3-2) and TRBJ1-1; D not resolved. The germline V gene encodes CDR1 LGHDT and CDR2 YNNKEL (reference sequence). Between the trimmed V and J ends, which lost 4 bases and 0 bases, there was a span of 12 bases. This CDR3 is 15 amino acids long. The CDR3 spells CASSPGFILNTEAFF. Written as DNA, the CDR3 is TGTGCCAGCAGCCCCGGGTTTATCCTGAACACTGAAGCTTTCTTT.

This clone occurred once. The V gene is TRBV19, the J gene TRBJ2-1; D might be TRBD1 (6 bases). The V gene lost 6 bases and the J gene lost 0 bases, with 15 bases spanning the gap. Germline CDR1 LNHDA, CDR2 SQIVND (reference sequence). The CDR3 spans 16 residues. This chain's CDR3 is CASSLGQPSSYNEQFF. In DNA, the CDR3 is TGTGCCAGTAGCCTCGGACAGCCAAGCTCCTACAATGAGCAGTTCTTC. The full variable domain, its missing parts supplied by reference TRBV19 and TRBJ2-1, is DGGITQSPKYLFRKEGQNVTLSCEQNLNHDAMYWYRQDPGQGLRLIYYSQIVNDFQKGDIAEGYSVSREKKESFPLTVTSAQKNPTAFYLCASSLGQPSSYNEQFFGPGTRLTVL.

The CDR3 nucleotides are TGTGCCAGCAGTTACTCGATAACTAGCTCCTACAATGAGCAGTTCTTC. The encoded protein is CASSYSITSSYNEQFF. The chain carries TRBV6-5 and TRBJ2-1, with a possible D match to TRBD2 (5 bases). The V end lost 0 bases, the J end lost 0 bases, and 9 bases lay between the germline ends. The CDR3 consists of 16 residues. CDR1 MNHEY and CDR2 SVGAGI come from the germline V gene.

This sequence joins TRBV28 and TRBJ2-7, with D possibly TRBD2 on 6 matching bases. V was trimmed by 5 bases and J by 4 bases, leaving 18 bases between them. This CDR3 comprises 15 residues. CDR1 is MDHEN, CDR2 SYDVKM, per germline. CDR3 nucleotide sequence: TGTGCCAGCAGTCTAGACCGGGACGGGACTTACGAGCAGTACTTC. Translated: CASSLDRDGTYEQYF.

The J gene is TRBJ1-5, the V gene TRBV7-9; D is unresolved. Trimming removed 4 bases from V and 11 bases from J, with 12 bases in between. Looked up from germline, CDR1 is SEHNR and CDR2 is FQNEAQ (reference sequence). This CDR3 spans 12 amino acids. CDR3 sequence reads: CASSSLSSAQHF. The CDR3, as DNA: TGTGCCAGCAGCTCCCTTTCTTCAGCCCAGCATTTT.

CDR3 DNA sequence: TGTGCCAGCAGTTTATCGGACAGTCCTTATTCTAGGGGCTACACCTTC. Its protein product is CASSLSDSPYSRGYTF. The rearrangement links TRBV28 to TRBJ1-2, with D perhaps matching TRBD1 (6 bases). V was trimmed by 1 base and J by 8 bases, leaving 20 bases between them. The CDR3 is made up of 16 amino acids. Germline-derived CDR1 and CDR2 are MDHEN and SYDVKM.

The chain is built from TRBV5-1 and TRBJ2-1; TRBD2 is a possible D gene (5 bases). Germline V gives CDR1 SGHRS, CDR2 YFSETQ. The germline V and J ends were trimmed by 4 bases and 2 bases, with 13 bases remaining between them. There are 15 residues in the CDR3. The CDR3 nucleotides read TGCGCCAGCAGCGCCGGGCTAGCCACCTACAATGAGCAGTTCTTC. It encodes CASSAGLATYNEQFF.

This clone showed up just once. The J gene is TRBJ2-1, the V gene TRBV27, with TRBD2 identical over 8 bases. CDR1 and CDR2 from the germline V gene are MNHEY and SMNVEV (reference sequence). V was pared by 7 bases and J by 8 bases, with 10 bases of the junction left unmatched. This CDR3 is 14 amino acids long. CDR3 in amino acids: CASTLAGGRYEQFF. For the CDR3, the DNA is TGTGCCAGCACGCTTGCGGGGGGTAGGTATGAGCAGTTCTTC.